This T cell receptor beta chain came from a study of naive and memory T cell subsets (TCRdb year 2017). About the study as a whole: Sorted naive and memory T cell subsets from peripheral blood were analyzed in the study using a UMI-based, open-source pipeline for TCR alpha and beta sequencing. IgG serology results and the functional CMV T cell responses were in complete agreement. RNA was DNase-treated and reverse transcribed with TCR constant-region primers, mostly using SuperScript III. Overall study outcomes, separate from this receptor: After error correction, over 90% of naive TCR sequences appeared only once, giving much steeper abundance distributions than memory subsets. TCR abundance followed a power law whose exponent differed between naive and memory subsets but was consistent across the three individuals. Gini index rose and Shannon and inverse Simpson diversity fell from naive through CM, EM and EMRA in both CD4 and CD8 cells. RNA-based TCR counts may be affected by expression changes linked to T cell activation and differentiation. The repertoire findings for the naive and memory subsets could not be validated, as no ground truth was available. Single alpha or beta chain sequences, rather than paired alpha/beta receptors, were used to define clonotypes.

The library relied on UMI-ligation and nested PCR. An equimolar mix of two oligonucleotides covering both TRBC1 and TRBC2 was used as the beta constant-region primer. A single-stranded oligonucleotide carrying the SP2 primer and a 12-nucleotide UMI was ligated to the 3' end of the cDNA by T4 RNA ligase 1. Four rounds of PCR were used to amplify ligated cDNA, with nested alpha and beta constant-region primers being used together with the SP2 primer. Incubation of the ligation reaction lasted roughly 19-25 hours at 16 degrees C. PCR2 was typically run as a SYBR Green qPCR and stopped at a predetermined threshold to prevent over-amplification. Agencourt AMPure XP magnetic beads were used for all purifications after the first. Library amounts were measured by Qubit and library quality was assessed on a TapeStation, where the main peak was expected at around 650 bp. Sequencing of the pooled libraries was done on an Illumina MiSeq using v2 2x251 paired-end kits, which typically yielded 1-2 million reads per sample. Libraries were pooled at approximately 3.6 nM per sample, and about 4.5-7.5% PhiX was added to improve cluster recognition. From the authors' description of their analysis: Decombinator assigned V and J genes to Demultiplexor-processed FASTQ reads by tag matching, allowing a single base-pair mismatch. Collapsinator used UMIs to correct both sequencing errors and frequency errors arising from PCR heterogeneity. TCRs were translated and CDR3s were extracted from the conserved cysteine to the FGXG phenylalanine by CDR3Translator, with non-productive sequences being flagged. Gini, Shannon entropy and inverse Simpson indices were calculated on repertoires that had been subsampled to equal numbers of UMI-defined TCRs. Within the linear range, a power law was fitted by maximum likelihood to the distributions of clonotype abundance. Similar UMI counts, unique TCR numbers and clonal distributions were obtained with the pipeline and with MIGEC on one naive CD8 sample. Repertoires were searched for 7,000 to 7,500 CMV-associated CDR3 sequences compiled from VDJdb and a published dataset. TCRdb reworked the public reads: Q25 trimming with fastp, MiXCR clone assembly, productive beta chains retained. One record per CDR3 amino acid sequence lists the most common genes and DNA. The authors' filters were not applied to this entry. Within this sample are some 87,000 distinct CDR3 sequences, with 6% to 7.5% of them counted one time only. The ten top clones hold 1.5% to 2% of the sample.

CDR1 SGHTA and CDR2 FQGNSA were looked up in the germline V gene. The junction shows trimming of 5 bases on V and 5 bases on J, and the gene matches do not reach 9 bases of it. The CDR3, cysteine through phenylalanine, is 14 amino acids long. CDR3 DNA only is kept here, 42 bases in frame from base 1. Details on this clonotype: The antigen this receptor binds is unknown. It has no much larger one-base neighbor in the sample; base qualities were not kept.

From the second PCR step on, the TCR alpha and beta chain libraries were amplified in separate reactions. To determine each donor's CMV status, fresh PBMCs were stimulated overnight with CMV viral lysate, and IFNgamma production from CD4+ T cells was then assessed. Using Miltenyi beads, CD4 T cells were first positively selected, and CD8 T cells were then positively selected from the CD4-negative fraction. Cells stained for CD3, CD4, CD8, CD45RA, CD27 and a live/dead dye were sorted on a BD Aria II into four subsets by CD45RA and CD27. Three healthy volunteers provided blood, and the blood of each volunteer was split into CD4 and CD8 T cells and then into four differentiation subsets. About 120 ml of peripheral blood was drawn per donor, and PBMC were isolated by Ficoll-Paque PLUS density-gradient centrifugation. After sorting, cells were lysed in RLT buffer, RNA was extracted using a Qiagen RNeasy kit, and the extracted RNA was stored at -80 degrees C.

Specimen: central memory CD4+ T cells from blood. The cell subset or site label corresponds to: central memory, CD45RA- CD27+. The sequence links TRBV7-2 to TRBJ2-7; a stretch of 7 junction bases matches TRBD1. This receptor was identified in a human donor in good health. The DNA is TGTGCCAGCAGCCGACAGGGATCTCTCCACGAGCAGTACTTC. This yields the protein CASSRQGSLHEQYF.